A selection of T cell receptor beta chains follows, all from one sample in a study of blood T cell repertoires in COVID-19. The assay was immunoSEQ multiplex PCR, and TCRdb's table has in-frame clones only and misses some. The sample consists of about 200,000 clones, around nine tenths of them appearing once. The sequencing input was peripheral blood. The origin of the receptors is a man aged 45-60 years with COVID-19, enrolled during active disease. Each CDR3 is given with its conserved first and last residue. The order of the fields is V gene, D gene, clone size, J gene, CDR3 protein, CDR3 DNA. The D gene is left open where the match is weak. The size of a clone is reported for some rows only, either as once, few or many, or as a class for expanded clones.

TRBV5-6	NA	NA	TRBJ1-2	CASSFRGRDGYTF	TGTGCCAGCAGCTTCAGGGGCCGGGATGGCTACACCTTC
TRBV27	TRBD2	NA	TRBJ2-1	CASSLSLSGLAGFNEQFF	TGTGCCAGCAGTTTAAGCTTGTCGGGACTAGCGGGATTCAATGAGCAGTTCTTC
TRBV27	NA	NA	TRBJ1-3	CASRPSGDSGNTIYF	TGTGCCAGCAGGCCATCAGGGGACTCTGGAAACACCATATATTTT
TRBV25-1	NA	NA	TRBJ1-2	CASTPAGQPYYTF	TGTGCCAGCACCCCCGCAGGACAGCCTTACTACACCTTC
TRBV10-3	NA	NA	TRBJ2-6	CAIRAGIMGEAGANVLTF	TGTGCCATCAGGGCAGGGATTATGGGGGAGGCTGGGGCCAACGTCCTGACTTTC
TRBV6-5	NA	NA	TRBJ1-2	CASPELGRGYTF	TGTGCCAGTCCAGAACTGGGGAGAGGCTACACCTTC
TRBV10-2	TRBD1	NA	TRBJ2-7	CASSPRDRGYEQYF	TGCGCCAGCAGTCCCCGGGACAGGGGTTACGAGCAGTACTTC
TRBV5-6	NA	NA	TRBJ2-3	CASSLRQGLNTDTQYF	TGTGCCAGCAGCTTGAGGCAGGGGTTAAACACAGATACGCAGTATTTT
TRBV4-2	TRBD2	NA	TRBJ2-7	CASSQTSGSSYEQYF	TGTGCCAGCAGCCAAACTAGCGGGAGCTCCTACGAGCAGTACTTC
TRBV5-8	TRBD1	NA	TRBJ1-3	CASSPWGQSSGNTIYF	TGTGCCAGCAGCCCCTGGGGACAGTCCTCTGGAAACACCATATATTTT
TRBV19	NA	few	TRBJ2-6	CASSPDSGANVLTF	TGTGCCAGTAGTCCAGACTCTGGGGCCAACGTCCTGACTTTC
TRBV6-5	TRBD1	NA	TRBJ1-2	CASSYDREMGYTF	TGTGCCAGCAGTTACGACAGGGAGATGGGCTACACCTTC
TRBV19	TRBD1	once	TRBJ2-2	CASSSPGGTGELFF	TGTGCCAGTAGTTCACCAGGGGGAACCGGGGAGCTGTTTTTT
TRBV6-2/TRBV6-3	TRBD1	NA	TRBJ1-2	CASSIRGNYGYTF	TGTGCCAGCAGTATCAGGGGGAACTATGGCTACACCTTC
TRBV5-4	TRBD2	NA	TRBJ2-1	CASRKTSGSATYNEQFF	TGTGCCAGCAGAAAGACTAGCGGGAGTGCTACCTACAATGAGCAGTTCTTC
TRBV18	TRBD2	NA	TRBJ2-3	CASSRLARSTDTQYF	TGTGCCAGCTCTCGACTAGCGCGGAGCACAGATACGCAGTATTTT
TRBV19	TRBD1	NA	TRBJ2-5	CASSTGQERGETQYF	TGTGCCAGTAGTACGGGACAGGAACGAGGAGAGACCCAGTACTTC
TRBV14	TRBD1	NA	TRBJ2-1	CASSTRLQGRGEQFF	TGTGCCAGCAGTACACGCCTACAGGGGCGTGGGGAGCAGTTCTTC
TRBV4-2	TRBD2	NA	TRBJ2-1	CASSTRLAGREQFF	TGTGCCAGCAGCACCCGACTAGCGGGACGCGAGCAGTTCTTC
TRBV6-5	TRBD2	NA	TRBJ2-7	CASRTSGGSSYEQYF	TGTGCCAGCAGAACTAGCGGGGGGAGCTCCTACGAGCAGTACTTC
TRBV27	TRBD2	NA	TRBJ2-7	CASSLSGGLAGTYEQYF	TGTGCCAGCAGTTTATCGGGCGGACTAGCGGGAACCTACGAGCAGTACTTC
TRBV12-3/TRBV12-4	NA	many	TRBJ1-2	CASSFRRQAHTF	TGTGCCAGCAGTTTCAGGAGACAGGCACACACCTTC
TRBV7-3	TRBD1	NA	TRBJ2-7	CASSLTGPLSEQYF	TGTGCCAGCAGCTTGACAGGGCCCCTTAGTGAGCAGTACTTC
TRBV6-5	NA	once	TRBJ1-5	CASTQWKNSNQPQHF	TGTGCCAGCACACAGTGGAAGAATAGCAATCAGCCCCAGCATTTT
TRBV27	TRBD2	NA	TRBJ2-1	CASRGTSGRVNEQFF	TGTGCCAGCAGGGGGACTAGCGGGAGAGTGAATGAGCAGTTCTTC
TRBV7-9	TRBD1	NA	TRBJ2-1	CASSLAGTGGEQFF	TGTGCCAGCAGCTTAGCCGGGACAGGGGGTGAGCAGTTCTTC